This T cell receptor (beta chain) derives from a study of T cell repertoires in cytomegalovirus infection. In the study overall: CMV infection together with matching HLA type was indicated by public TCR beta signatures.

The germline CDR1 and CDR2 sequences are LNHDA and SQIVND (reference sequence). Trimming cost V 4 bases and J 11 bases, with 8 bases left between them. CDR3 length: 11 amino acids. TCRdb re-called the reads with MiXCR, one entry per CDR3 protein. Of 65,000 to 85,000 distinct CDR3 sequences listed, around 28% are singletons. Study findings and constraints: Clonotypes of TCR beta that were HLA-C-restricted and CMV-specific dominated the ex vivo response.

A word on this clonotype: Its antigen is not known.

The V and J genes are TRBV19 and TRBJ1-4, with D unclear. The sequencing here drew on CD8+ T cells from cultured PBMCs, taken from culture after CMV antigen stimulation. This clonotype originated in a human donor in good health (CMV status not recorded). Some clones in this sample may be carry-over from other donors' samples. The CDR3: CASSTSSKLFF. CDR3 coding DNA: TGTGCCAGTAGTACCAGTAGCAAACTGTTTTTT.